Here is one T cell receptor (beta chain) with its context. The PCR contained 60 Vbeta and 13 Jbeta primers. Data came from immunoSEQ multiplex PCR; TCRdb stores just in-frame clones and leaves some out. The sample consists of 150,000 to 200,000 clones, 84% of them appearing once. This CDR3 region has 13 residues. V dropped 5 bases and J dropped 1 base, with 8 bases sitting between them. Per the germline V gene, CDR1 is SGHTA and CDR2 is FQGNSA. These data come from a study of cytomegalovirus exposure and HLA in healthy donors. V gene TRBV7-2 combines with J gene TRBJ1-1; no reliable D call. This TCR was recovered from a girl between 2 and 10 years old in good health and CMV-seropositive. The sample taken for sequencing was PBMCs. The DNA of the CDR3 is TGTGCCAGCAGCCAACAAACGAACACTGAAGCTTTCTTT. Translated, it gives CASSQQTNTEAFF.